This entry lists 21 T cell receptor beta chains sequenced from one sample in a study of T cell responses to AZD1222 COVID-19 vaccine. Using immunoSEQ multiplex PCR, the repertoire was profiled, and TCRdb retains in-frame clones only, with some absent. Among 120,000 or so clones, 88% were seen once, and the ten largest hold about 5%. Sequencing was performed on peripheral blood, taken on day 0 of AZD1222 vaccination. The receptors shown here come from an adult in good health.

The chain links TRBV11-2 to TRBJ2-2, with 8 bases matching TRBD2. The CDR3 has 16 residues. Germline lookup yields CDR1 SGHAT and CDR2 FQNNGV. V dropped 1 base and J dropped 3; count of bases not matched to a gene: 4. The DNA for the CDR3 is TGTGCCAGCAGCTTAGGAGCAGCGGGAGACACCGGGGAGCTGTTTTTT. Translating gives CASSLGAAGDTGELFF.

This clone was observed a few times. This sequence joins TRBV11-1 and TRBJ1-2; D is ambiguous. Trimming left V 1 base short and J 4 bases short, with 7 bases between. Germline assignment: CDR1 SGHAT and CDR2 FQDESV (reference sequence). The CDR3 covers 13 residues. CDR3 sequence (DNA): TGTGCCAGCAGCTTAGACAGCATCTATGGCTACACCTTC. Translation gives CASSLDSIYGYTF.

J is TRBJ2-5 and V is TRBV2; 8 nucleotides line up with TRBD1. J lost 5 bases, V lost 4 bases, and 6 bases had no gene match. CDR1 and CDR2 from the germline V gene are SNHLY and FYNNEI. The CDR3 has 14 amino acids. The CDR3 here is CASSGNRGEETQYF. The CDR3 nucleotides are TGTGCCAGCAGTGGGAACAGGGGGGAGGAGACCCAGTACTTC.

CDR3 in DNA: TGCGCCAGCAGCTGGACAGATAACACTGAAGCTTTCTTT. As protein: CASSWTDNTEAFF. The chain combines TRBV5-1 with TRBJ1-1, with a tentative D call TRBD1 (6 bases). CDR3 size: 13 residues. CDR1 and CDR2 (germline): SGHRS, YFSETQ. V was cut by 3 bases and J by 2 bases, with 8 bases left in between.

This rearrangement joins TRBV5-1 to TRBJ2-2; 7 bases are a match to TRBD1. Unmatched junction bases numbered 1, after V lost 2 bases and J lost 3 bases. The CDR3 runs 14 residues. CDR1 and CDR2 (germline): SGHRS, YFSETQ. The CDR3 protein is CASSFTGDTGELFF. The CDR3 region has the DNA TGCGCCAGCAGCTTTACAGGGGACACCGGGGAGCTGTTTTTT.

This chain uses TRBV4-3 with TRBJ2-1, with a possible D match to TRBD2 (6 bases). The length of the CDR3 is 14 residues. CDR1 and CDR2 from the germline V gene are LGHNA and YSLEER. V lost 2 bases and J 7 bases, leaving 12 bases between the germline ends. The CDR3: CASSQPPGGNEQFF. The CDR3 DNA reads TGCGCCAGCAGCCAACCGCCCGGGGGTAATGAGCAGTTCTTC.

V is TRBV12-3 or TRBV12-4 and J is TRBJ2-7; tentative D call: TRBD2 (6 bases). V lost 6 bases and J 6 bases, leaving 9 bases between the germline ends. This CDR3 is 11 amino acids long. The CDR3 region is CASSPTSEQYF. CDR3 nucleotide sequence: TGTGCCAGCAGCCCGACTAGCGAGCAGTACTTC.

The chain joins TRBV28 to TRBJ2-7; possible D gene TRBD1, 6 bases. The CDR3 consists of 12 residues. V was cut by 2 bases and J by 13 bases, with 15 bases left in between. Germline-derived CDR1 and CDR2 are MDHEN and SYDVKM. CDR3 sequence (DNA): TGTGCCAGCAGTTTAGTGGGCCAGGGGTACTACTTC. Translating gives CASSLVGQGYYF.

The chain employs TRBV6-5 and TRBJ1-2, with D perhaps TRBD1 (6 bases). The CDR3 totals 14 residues. Per germline, CDR1 MNHEY and CDR2 SVGAGI. V gave up 8 bases and J gave up 4 bases, with 17 bases separating them. CDR3 loop: CASSSPTGSYGYTF. DNA for the CDR3: TGTGCCAGCTCCTCCCCCACAGGGAGCTATGGCTACACCTTC.

V usage is TRBV5-1 and J usage is TRBJ2-3; 9 bases map to TRBD2. V was pared by 0 bases and J by 2 bases, with 7 bases of the junction left unmatched. This CDR3 contains 17 residues. Germline V lookup: CDR1 SGHRS, CDR2 YFSETQ. CDR3 loop: CASSLGRLAANTDTQYF. CDR3 DNA: TGCGCCAGCAGCTTGGGGCGACTAGCGGCTAACACAGATACGCAGTATTTT.

The chain carries TRBV18 and TRBJ1-4; possibly TRBD1 for D (6 bases). Trimming took off 6 bases at V and 0 bases at J, with 20 bases between the two ends. This CDR3 region has 18 residues. Germline V gene lookup returns CDR1 KGHSH and CDR2 LQKENI. The CDR3: CASSPTGGGGATNEKLFF. For the CDR3, the DNA is TGTGCCAGCTCCCCGACCGGGGGGGGCGGTGCAACTAATGAAAAACTGTTTTTT. The full variable domain, in which reference TRBV18 and TRBJ1-4 provide the parts outside the CDR3, is NAGVMQNPRHLVRRRGQEARLRCSPMKGHSHVYWYRQLPEEGLKFMVYLQKENIIDESGMPKERFSAEFPKEGPSILRIQQVVRGDSAAYFCASSPTGGGGATNEKLFFGSGTQLSVL.

The chain uses TRBV4-1 and TRBJ2-2; no firm D call. The V gene's germline CDR1 is MGHRA and CDR2 YSYEKL. The CDR3 contains 16 residues. Trimming stripped 3 bases from V and 2 bases from J, with 13 bases between. The CDR3 loop is CASSHPTTSNTGELFF. The CDR3 DNA sequence: TGCGCCAGCAGCCACCCGACAACCTCTAACACCGGGGAGCTGTTTTTT.

The gene calls are TRBV12-5 and TRBJ1-6; D uncertain. V gave up 0 bases and J gave up 0 bases, with 12 bases separating them. Germline V gene sequence: CDR1 LGHNT, CDR2 FRNRAP. The CDR3 extends over 18 amino acids. The CDR3: CASGLVLTRSSYNSPLHF. In nucleotides, the CDR3 is TGTGCTAGTGGTTTGGTACTTACGAGGAGCTCCTATAATTCACCCCTCCACTTT.

This sequence joins TRBV30 and TRBJ1-5; D gene uncertain. Germline V gene data show CDR1 as GTSNPN and CDR2 as SVGIG (reference sequence). V lost 3 bases, J lost 4 bases, and 13 bases lay in between. The CDR3 contains 14 residues. The CDR3 here is CAWRGPSLNQPQHF. CDR3 bases: TGTGCCTGGAGAGGCCCGTCACTTAATCAGCCCCAGCATTTT. Full variable domain (missing parts from reference TRBV30 and TRBJ1-5): SQTIHQWPATLVQPVGSPLSLECTVEGTSNPNLYWYRQAAGRGLQLLFYSVGIGQISSEVPQNLSASRPQDRQFILSSKKLLLSDSGFYLCAWRGPSLNQPQHFGDGTRLSIL.

This clone was recorded a few times. This chain joins TRBV19 and TRBJ1-1, with a weak D call TRBD1 (6 bases). Germline loops: CDR1 LNHDA, CDR2 SQIVND (reference sequence). Trimming removed 6 bases from V and 5 bases from J, with 16 bases in between. The CDR3 runs to 14 residues. CDR3 coding DNA: TGTGCCAGTAGCCATACAGGGATTGGGACTGAAGCTTTCTTT. Encoded protein: CASSHTGIGTEAFF. The entire variable domain, with the rest obtained from reference TRBV19 and TRBJ1-1, is as follows: DGGITQSPKYLFRKEGQNVTLSCEQNLNHDAMYWYRQDPGQGLRLIYYSQIVNDFQKGDIAEGYSVSREKKESFPLTVTSAQKNPTAFYLCASSHTGIGTEAFFGQGTRLTVV.

The gene calls are TRBV5-4 and TRBJ2-1, with a possible D match to TRBD2 (5 bases). The length of the CDR3 is 15 residues. Trimming stripped 0 bases from V and 3 bases from J, with 10 bases between. Germline CDR1 SGHNT, CDR2 YYREEE (reference sequence). The CDR3 DNA reads as TGTGCCAGCAGCTTGGAGGCAGGACTCTACAATGAGCAGTTCTTC. Protein product: CASSLEAGLYNEQFF.

The sample holds one count of this clone. The gene calls are TRBV6-6 and TRBJ1-3; D is possibly TRBD1 (6 bases). Between the trimmed V and J ends, which lost 2 bases and 4 bases, there was a span of 15 bases. The CDR3 sequence is 16 residues long. Germline assignment: CDR1 MNHNY and CDR2 SVGAGI (reference sequence). The CDR3 sequence is CASSYIRRDTGNTIYF. CDR3 nucleotide sequence: TGTGCCAGCAGTTACATCCGCCGGGACACCGGAAACACCATATATTTT.

The rearrangement links TRBV3-1 (or the pseudogene TRBV3-2) to TRBJ1-1; D gene uncertain. The germline CDR1 and CDR2 sequences are LGHDT and YNNKEL (reference sequence). V was pared by 1 base and J by 6 bases, with 6 bases between. This CDR3 is built from 12 residues. CDR3 nucleotide sequence: TGTGCCAGCAGCCAAGGCGGTGCTGAAGCTTTCTTT. Amino acids: CASSQGGAEAFF.

This clone turned up a few times. This chain connects TRBV5-6 to TRBJ1-6; 8 positions match TRBD1. This CDR3 has 15 residues. J was trimmed by 10 bases and V by 2 bases; bases with no gene match: 8. Germline V gene data show CDR1 as SGHDT and CDR2 as YYEEEE. In DNA, the CDR3 is TGTGCCAGCAGCTTAGTTTCCAGGGGGCTCTCACCCCTCCACTTT. The encoded protein is CASSLVSRGLSPLHF.

V gene TRBV15 combines with J gene TRBJ1-5; D is perhaps TRBD1 (6 bases). Germline CDR1 and CDR2: LNHNV and YYDKDF (reference sequence). The CDR3 loop spans 16 amino acids. Deletions cut 4 bases from V and 1 base from J, with 14 bases between. The CDR3, as DNA: TGTGCCACCAGCACCCCCCCGGGGGGCAGCAATCAGCCCCAGCATTTT. This codes for CATSTPPGGSNQPQHF.

V usage is TRBV11-1 and J usage is TRBJ2-5; possible D gene TRBD1, 7 bases. The CDR3 has 14 residues. With 4 bases removed from V and 4 bases from J, the gap between germline ends came to 13 bases. Germline CDR1 and CDR2: SGHAT and FQDESV (reference sequence). The CDR3 nucleotides read TGTGCCAGCAGCTCCGGACAGGAGGGAGAGACCCAGTACTTC. It yields the protein CASSSGQEGETQYF.